A single T cell receptor beta chain is shown here with its context. No antigen is known for it. Generated by immunoSEQ multiplex PCR, the TCRdb table keeps only in-frame clones and is missing some. Of around 60,000 clones listed, approximately 85% are singletons. The data stem from a study of a mutant IDH1 vaccine in newly diagnosed glioma. With 7 bases removed from V and 3 bases from J, the gap between germline ends came to 7 bases. The CDR3 loop spans 12 amino acids. CDR1 is SGHTS and CDR2 is YDEGEE in the germline V gene. Time point defined: week 23, last vaccination. A single vaccine dose contained 300 ug of mutant IDH1 20-mer peptide, and topical imiquimod was used with it.

The specimen comprised PBMCs, sampled from a glioma patient whose treatment included an IDH1 peptide vaccine. The origin of this receptor is a young man with glioma. The chain couples TRBV5-8 to TRBJ2-2; D unresolved. CDR3 sequence reads: CASGFHTGELFF. CDR3 nucleotide sequence: TGTGCCAGCGGATTTCACACCGGGGAGCTGTTTTTT.